This T cell receptor beta chain was identified in a study of cytomegalovirus exposure and HLA in healthy donors. The PCR was carried out with 60 Vbeta primers and 13 Jbeta primers. Libraries were prepared by immunoSEQ multiplex PCR; TCRdb keeps only in-frame clonotypes and omits some of them. The sample consists of around 250,000 clones, over 70% of them appearing once. V lost 3 bases to trimming and J lost 2 bases, with 10 bases between them. Germline CDR1 and CDR2: SEHNR and FQNEAQ (reference sequence). The CDR3 is made up of 14 amino acids. This clone occurred once. Other DNA sequences within the sample encode an identical CDR3.

The chain joins TRBV7-9 to TRBJ1-1; a weak D match, TRBD1 (5 bases). Sequencing was done on a sample of PBMCs. The sequence derives from a woman aged 60-70 years in good health and CMV-seropositive. For the CDR3, the DNA is TGTGCCAGCAGCTTGGGGGGAGTCAACACTGAAGCTTTCTTT. It codes for CASSLGGVNTEAFF.